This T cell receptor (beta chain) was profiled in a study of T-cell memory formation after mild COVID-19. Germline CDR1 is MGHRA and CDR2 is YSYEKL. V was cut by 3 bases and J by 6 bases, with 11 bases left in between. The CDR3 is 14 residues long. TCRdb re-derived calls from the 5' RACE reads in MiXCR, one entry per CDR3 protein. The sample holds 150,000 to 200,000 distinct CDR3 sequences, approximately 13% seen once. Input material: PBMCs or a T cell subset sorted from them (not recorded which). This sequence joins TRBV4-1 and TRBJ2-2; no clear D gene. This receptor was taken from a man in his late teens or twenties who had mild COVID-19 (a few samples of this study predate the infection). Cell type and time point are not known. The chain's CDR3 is CASSHAPSAGELFF. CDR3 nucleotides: TGCGCCAGCAGCCATGCCCCCTCCGCCGGGGAGCTGTTTTTT.